This TCR beta chain was sequenced during a study of T cell repertoires in cytomegalovirus infection. The V segment lost 0 bases and the J segment 1 base; nucleotides outside the gene matches: 21. Germline CDR1 is MNHEY and CDR2 is SVGEGT. This CDR3 spans 22 amino acids. TCRdb processed the reads anew with MiXCR; each CDR3 protein has one entry. The data show some 350,000 distinct CDR3 sequences, less than 20% seen once. What was sequenced was PBMCs. This chain links TRBV6-2 or TRBV6-3 with TRBJ1-5; 7 bases line up with TRBD1. The TCR comes from a human donor in good health (CMV status not recorded). Some clones in this sample may be carry-over from other donors' samples. The CDR3 protein is CASSYSTPTPGQKLISNQPQHF. Here the CDR3 DNA reads TGTGCCAGCAGTTACTCGACCCCTACTCCGGGACAGAAACTAATAAGCAATCAGCCCCAGCATTTT.